Listed below are T cell receptor beta chains from one sample, sequenced in a study. Using its own MiXCR run on the 5' RACE reads, TCRdb lists one record per CDR3 protein. The sample lists a few thousand distinct CDR3 sequences; 69% were seen once. The sequenced sample consisted of memory CD4+ T cells sorted from a lymph node. Source of these receptors: a female donor with breast cancer. Both conserved end residues are part of each CDR3. D genes are given only for firm matches. A row's size may be missing; if present it is once, few, many or a size class.

length	V	D	J	size	CDR3	DNA
12	TRBV7-6	NA	TRBJ2-1	NA	CASSSGGNEQFF	TGTGCCAGCAGCAGCGGAGGCAATGAGCAGTTCTTC
13	TRBV5-5	NA	TRBJ1-4	large	CASSFSGNEKLFF	TGTGCCAGCAGCTTTTCCGGGAATGAAAAACTGTTTTTT
14	TRBV5-1	TRBD1	TRBJ1-1	NA	CASSLDDRAREAFF	TGCGCCAGCAGCTTAGATGACAGGGCTCGAGAAGCTTTCTTT
16	TRBV20-1	NA	TRBJ1-2	NA	CSSNPTGGRPAYGYTF	TGCAGTTCAAATCCAACAGGTGGCCGACCCGCTTATGGCTACACCTTC
13	TRBV20-1	NA	TRBJ1-3	NA	CSAAHPGGNTIYF	TGCAGTGCTGCCCATCCCGGAGGAAACACCATATATTTT
14	TRBV7-8	TRBD1	TRBJ1-2	NA	CASSLQGQNYGYTF	TGTGCCAGCAGCTTGCAGGGACAGAACTATGGCTACACCTTC
17	TRBV4-2	TRBD2	TRBJ2-3	NA	CASSQHPGLAGTDTQYF	TGTGCCAGCAGCCAACATCCCGGACTAGCGGGCACAGATACGCAGTATTTT
14	TRBV5-1	NA	TRBJ2-5	once	CASSLFTSRETQYF	TGCGCCAGCAGCTTGTTTACAAGTCGGGAGACCCAGTACTTC
17	TRBV5-1	NA	TRBJ1-1	NA	CASSLAGFAGLNTEAFF	TGCGCCAGCAGCTTGGCTGGGTTCGCAGGGCTGAACACTGAAGCTTTCTTT
14	TRBV29-1	NA	TRBJ2-1	NA	CSVDSQTGYGEQFF	TGCAGCGTTGATTCCCAGACGGGTTACGGGGAGCAGTTCTTC
13	TRBV30	NA	TRBJ1-1	NA	CAWSLGGTSEAFF	TGTGCCTGGAGCCTAGGGGGAACGTCTGAAGCTTTCTTT
14	TRBV12-3/TRBV12-4	NA	TRBJ2-2	NA	CASSLAGGNGELFF	TGTGCCAGCAGTTTAGCGGGGGGTAACGGGGAGCTGTTTTTT
15	TRBV4-1	NA	TRBJ1-6	NA	CASSLLGAGDSPLHF	TGCGCCAGCAGCCTCCTCGGGGCAGGGGATTCACCCCTCCACTTT
14	TRBV7-3	NA	TRBJ2-3	NA	CASSPQVSTDTQYF	TGTGCCAGCAGCCCGCAGGTTAGCACAGATACGCAGTATTTT
13	TRBV15	NA	TRBJ1-5	NA	CATSPNADQPQHF	TGTGCCACCAGCCCCAACGCTGATCAGCCCCAGCATTTT
17	TRBV5-1	TRBD1	TRBJ1-6	NA	CASSLGPGQGVRSPLHF	TGCGCCAGCAGCTTGGGACCGGGACAGGGGGTTCGGTCACCCCTCCACTTT
16	TRBV4-2	TRBD2	TRBJ2-7	NA	CASSLEPGLAGTEQYF	TGTGCCAGCAGCCTTGAACCGGGACTAGCGGGGACCGAGCAGTACTTC
16	TRBV12-3/TRBV12-4	NA	TRBJ2-6	NA	CASVKGGDAGANVLTF	TGTGCCAGCGTGAAGGGGGGCGACGCAGGGGCCAACGTCCTGACTTTC
16	TRBV5-1	TRBD2	TRBJ2-5	NA	CASSRMTSGAQETQYF	TGCGCCAGCAGCAGGATGACTAGCGGGGCCCAAGAGACCCAGTACTTC
12	TRBV1	NA	TRBJ2-2	NA	CTSRQGPGELFF	TGCACCAGCAGACAGGGTCCCGGGGAGCTGTTTTTT
15	TRBV15	NA	TRBJ1-2	NA	CATSREGGGNYGYTF	TGTGCCACCAGCAGAGAGGGTGGGGGGAACTATGGCTACACCTTC
17	TRBV12-3/TRBV12-4	TRBD1	TRBJ1-1	NA	CASSFTRRGLLNTEAFF	TGTGCCAGCAGTTTCACTAGAAGGGGGCTGTTGAACACTGAAGCTTTCTTT
16	TRBV7-2	TRBD2	TRBJ2-1	NA	CASSQTSGPGYNEQFF	TGTGCCAGCAGCCAGACTAGCGGGCCGGGTTACAATGAGCAGTTCTTC
15	TRBV15	NA	TRBJ2-7	few	CATSRVLSGYGEQYF	TGTGCCACCAGCAGAGTGTTGTCGGGGTACGGCGAGCAGTACTTC
15	TRBV20-1	NA	TRBJ2-7	NA	CSASPRGLRYYEQYF	TGCAGTGCTAGTCCCCGGGGACTTCGATACTACGAGCAGTACTTC
10	TRBV7-3	NA	TRBJ1-5	NA	CASSFQPQHF	TGTGCCAGCAGCTTCCAGCCCCAGCATTTT
15	TRBV12-3/TRBV12-4	NA	TRBJ1-1	NA	CASTQWGRRNTEAFF	TGTGCCAGCACCCAATGGGGGAGGAGGAACACTGAAGCTTTCTTT
13	TRBV5-6	NA	TRBJ2-7	NA	CASSFNYLYEQYF	TGTGCCAGCAGCTTTAACTATCTCTACGAGCAGTACTTC
16	TRBV4-1	TRBD2	TRBJ2-3	NA	CASSGSSGRARDTQYF	TGTGCCAGCAGCGGTAGTAGCGGGAGGGCCAGAGATACGCAGTATTTT
13	TRBV5-1	NA	TRBJ1-1	NA	CASRLIQGSEAFF	TGCGCCAGCAGATTGATACAGGGATCTGAAGCTTTCTTT
14	TRBV6-6	TRBD1	TRBJ1-5	NA	CASSPGTGGQPQHF	TGTGCCAGCAGTCCAGGGACAGGGGGTCAGCCCCAGCATTTT
13	TRBV2	NA	TRBJ1-2	NA	CASSDQGNYGYTF	TGTGCCAGCAGTGACCAGGGAAACTATGGCTACACCTTC
11	TRBV29-1	NA	TRBJ2-7	NA	CSAGDQYEQYF	TGCAGCGCCGGGGACCAATACGAGCAGTACTTC
15	TRBV7-2	NA	TRBJ2-5	NA	CASSFPFGGAETQYF	TGTGCCAGCAGCTTCCCCTTTGGGGGAGCGGAGACCCAGTACTTC
15	TRBV6-5	NA	TRBJ1-1	NA	CASSYSRMGNTEAFF	TGTGCCAGCAGTTACTCGAGGATGGGAAACACTGAAGCTTTCTTT
14	TRBV20-1	NA	TRBJ1-6	NA	CSARKGGHNSPLHF	TGCAGTGCTAGAAAGGGTGGACATAATTCACCCCTCCACTTT
13	TRBV27	TRBD1	TRBJ2-3	NA	CASRVGQGNTQYF	TGTGCCAGCAGGGTCGGACAGGGGAATACGCAGTATTTT
15	TRBV7-7	NA	TRBJ2-5	NA	CASSLGVGPQETQYF	TGTGCTAGCAGCTTAGGTGTGGGGCCCCAAGAGACCCAGTACTTC
16	TRBV12-3/TRBV12-4	TRBD2	TRBJ2-1	NA	CASSETTSVNQAEQFF	TGTGCCAGCAGTGAAACGACTAGCGTCAACCAAGCTGAGCAGTTCTTC
15	TRBV12-2	NA	TRBJ1-5	NA	CASRLGLRDYQPQHF	TGTGCAAGTCGCTTAGGATTGAGGGACTATCAGCCCCAGCATTTT
13	TRBV7-2	NA	TRBJ2-1	NA	CASSLARNNEQFF	TGTGCCAGCAGCTTAGCCAGAAACAATGAGCAGTTCTTC
14	TRBV9	NA	TRBJ2-7	NA	CASSVAAASYEQYF	TGTGCCAGTAGCGTAGCTGCAGCGTCTTACGAGCAGTACTTC
14	TRBV2	NA	TRBJ2-1	NA	CASSESSNYNEQFF	TGTGCCAGCAGTGAAAGCAGTAACTACAATGAGCAGTTCTTC
15	TRBV20-1	NA	TRBJ2-1	once	CSATRMAGPYNEQFF	TGCAGTGCTACGCGGATGGCGGGCCCCTACAATGAGCAGTTCTTC
13	TRBV20-1	NA	TRBJ2-1	NA	CSAYRVGGREQFF	TGCAGTGCCTACCGGGTCGGGGGTAGAGAGCAGTTCTTC
15	TRBV6-1	TRBD1	TRBJ2-7	NA	CASSLAPGQVAEQYF	TGTGCCAGCAGTCTAGCTCCGGGACAGGTAGCCGAGCAGTACTTC
14	TRBV12-3/TRBV12-4	TRBD1	TRBJ1-6	NA	CACSFQGGTTPLHF	TGTGCCTGCAGTTTTCAGGGGGGTACGACACCCCTCCACTTT
12	TRBV5-1	NA	TRBJ2-7	NA	CASRWGSDEQYF	TGCGCCAGCAGGTGGGGGTCTGACGAGCAGTACTTC
17	TRBV7-2	TRBD2	TRBJ2-2	NA	CASSFSRLAELTGKLFF	TGTGCCAGCAGCTTCTCAAGACTAGCCGAGTTGACCGGGAAGCTGTTTTTT
15	TRBV30	TRBD2	TRBJ2-2	NA	CAWSTGLAGAGELFF	TGTGCCTGGAGTACCGGACTAGCGGGAGCCGGGGAGCTGTTTTTT
14	TRBV20-1	NA	TRBJ2-7	NA	CSARRTATSNEQYF	TGCAGTGCTAGGAGGACAGCCACCTCCAACGAGCAGTACTTC
13	TRBV6-6	TRBD1	TRBJ1-2	NA	CACSQGAANGYTF	TGTGCCTGTTCGCAGGGGGCAGCGAATGGCTACACCTTC
11	TRBV27	NA	TRBJ2-3	few	CASSSIDTQYF	TGTGCCAGCAGTTCTATAGATACGCAGTATTTT